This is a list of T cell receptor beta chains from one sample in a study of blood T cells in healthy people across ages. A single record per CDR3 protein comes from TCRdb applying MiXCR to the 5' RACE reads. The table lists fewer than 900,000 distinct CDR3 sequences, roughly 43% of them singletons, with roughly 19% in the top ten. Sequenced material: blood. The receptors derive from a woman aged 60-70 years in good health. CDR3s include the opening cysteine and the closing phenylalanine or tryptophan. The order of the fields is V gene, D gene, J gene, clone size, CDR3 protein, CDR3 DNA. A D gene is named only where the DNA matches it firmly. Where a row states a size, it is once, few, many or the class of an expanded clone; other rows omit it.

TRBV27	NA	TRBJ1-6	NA	CASSYEGYNSPLHF	TGTGCCAGCAGTTATGAGGGTTACAATTCACCCCTCCACTTT
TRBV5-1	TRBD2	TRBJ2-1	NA	CASSWGLDHNEQFF	TGCGCCAGCAGCTGGGGACTAGACCACAATGAGCAGTTCTTC
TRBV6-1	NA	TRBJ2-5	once	CASSSGQGSSQETQYF	TGTGCCAGCAGCTCTGGGCAGGGGTCATCTCAAGAGACCCAGTACTTC
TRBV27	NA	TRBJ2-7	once	CASKQADPYEQYF	TGTGCCAGCAAGCAGGCAGACCCCTACGAGCAGTACTTC
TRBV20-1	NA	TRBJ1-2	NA	CSAGGSYYGYTF	TGCAGTGCTGGGGGCAGCTACTATGGCTACACCTTC
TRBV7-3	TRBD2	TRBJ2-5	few	CASSLPGLAGGRQYF	TGTGCCAGCAGCTTACCCGGACTAGCGGGGGGGCGGCAGTACTTC
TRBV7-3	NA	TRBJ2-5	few	CASSADVQETQYF	TGTGCCAGCAGCGCGGACGTCCAAGAGACCCAGTACTTC
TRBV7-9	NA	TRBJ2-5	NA	CASSFGGTGREETQYF	TGTGCCAGCAGTTTTGGAGGTACAGGGCGTGAAGAGACCCAGTACTTC
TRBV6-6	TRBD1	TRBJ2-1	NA	CASSQTQGNEQFF	TGTGCCAGCAGCCAGACACAGGGGAATGAGCAGTTCTTC
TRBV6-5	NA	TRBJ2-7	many	CASSSIYEQYF	TGTGCCAGCAGTAGCATCTACGAGCAGTACTTC
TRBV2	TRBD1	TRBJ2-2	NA	CASSEDRVYTGELFF	TGTGCCAGCAGTGAGGACAGGGTTTACACCGGGGAGCTGTTTTTT
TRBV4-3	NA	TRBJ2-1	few	CASSQAPGNFYNEQFF	TGCGCCAGCAGCCAAGCGCCAGGGAATTTCTACAATGAGCAGTTCTTC
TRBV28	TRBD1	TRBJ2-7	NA	CASSSGDRDKDEQYF	TGTGCCAGCAGTTCAGGGGACAGGGACAAGGACGAGCAGTACTTC
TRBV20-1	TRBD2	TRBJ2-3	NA	CSAREPREAQFGTQYF	TGCAGTGCTAGAGAACCCCGGGAGGCCCAGTTTGGTACGCAGTATTTT
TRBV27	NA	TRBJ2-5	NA	CASSFEGSAVQQYF	TGTGCCAGCAGTTTTGAAGGGAGCGCGGTCCAGCAGTACTTC
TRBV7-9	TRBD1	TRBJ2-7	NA	CASSLGTGGKLGSYNEQYF	TGTGCCAGCAGCTTGGGGACAGGGGGGAAGCTAGGCTCCTACAATGAGCAGTACTTC
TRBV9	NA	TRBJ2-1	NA	CASSVAQGFGYNEQFF	TGTGCCAGCAGCGTAGCGCAGGGATTTGGGTACAATGAGCAGTTCTTC